This T cell receptor (beta chain) emerged from a study of cytomegalovirus exposure and HLA in healthy donors. In the study overall: Inside one of the first data releases sat some 85 million unique TCRs taken from HLA-typed donors. Study-level results: Investigators reported 164 TCR beta chains as tied to cytomegalovirus.

As for this clone: The antigen is undetermined.

The CDR3 is 16 amino acids. V lost 4 bases and J 1 base, leaving 15 bases between the germline ends. Germline V gene lookup returns CDR1 SGHTA and CDR2 FQGTGA. The PCR made use of 60 Vbeta and 13 Jbeta primers. The data were produced by immunoSEQ multiplex PCR, yet TCRdb's version contains in-frame clones alone and is incomplete. The data hold roughly 130,000 clones, with 70% to 80% observed a single time. This chain uses TRBV7-3 with TRBJ2-3; D might be TRBD2 (6 bases). This clonotype was sampled from a man between 18 and 35 years old in good health and CMV-seronegative. Sequences were obtained from PBMCs. The CDR3 region has the DNA TGTGCCAGCAGCTCCAACCCGGGACTCCGCACAGATACGCAGTATTTT. Protein: CASSSNPGLRTDTQYF.